Each of the 22 T cell receptor beta chains below was sequenced from the same sample in a study of T cell responses to AZD1222 COVID-19 vaccine. The repertoire was sequenced with immunoSEQ multiplex PCR; TCRdb's copy has only in-frame clones and lacks some. The sample records about 100,000 clones, 87% being singletons. This specimen consisted of peripheral blood, obtained 28 days after the second AZD1222 dose. All receptors derive from an adult who received the AZD1222 COVID-19 vaccine.

The rearrangement links TRBV19 to TRBJ2-7; 8 nucleotides agree with TRBD2. Germline V gene lookup returns CDR1 LNHDA and CDR2 SQIVND (reference sequence). The CDR3 totals 15 residues. J was trimmed by 3 bases and V by 2 bases; bases with no gene match: 6. CDR3 in amino acids: CASSILSGGRYEQYF. In DNA form, the CDR3 reads TGTGCCAGTAGTATATTGAGCGGGGGCCGCTACGAGCAGTACTTC.

This chain joins TRBV7-9 and TRBJ1-2; D ambiguous. V was cut by 3 bases and J by 1 base, with 9 bases left in between. This CDR3 comprises 14 residues. The germline CDR1 and CDR2 sequences are SEHNR and FQNEAQ (reference sequence). The CDR3 is CASSFGRNNYGYTF. The CDR3 DNA reads TGTGCCAGCAGCTTTGGCAGGAATAACTATGGCTACACCTTC.

This clone has only a few counts. This chain joins TRBV6-5 and TRBJ1-2; D ambiguous. Trimming took off 9 bases at V and 3 bases at J, with 17 bases between the two ends. The CDR3 contains 14 residues. CDR1 is MNHEY, CDR2 SVGAGI, per germline. Here the CDR3 DNA reads TGTGCCAGTCGCCAAGCCGGGGTCGACTATGGCTACACCTTC. Translation: CASRQAGVDYGYTF.

The CDR3 spells CASSSLSGGTEAFF. The CDR3 region has the DNA TGTGCCAGCAGCTCCCTTTCAGGGGGCACTGAAGCTTTCTTT. The chain links TRBV7-9 to TRBJ1-1; TRBD1 agrees at 7 bases. Germline trimming cut 4 bases from V and 4 bases from J; bases unmatched to any gene: 6. Germline values: CDR1 SEHNR, CDR2 FQNEAQ (reference sequence). The CDR3 spans 14 residues.

The V and J genes are TRBV4-2 and TRBJ2-2; 8 nucleotides line up with TRBD1. Germline loops: CDR1 LGHNA, CDR2 YNFKEQ. The CDR3 length is 17 residues. V trimming: 2 bases; J trimming: 0 bases; junction bases outside the gene matches: 5. CDR3 loop: CASSQRQGQSNTGELFF. The DNA of the CDR3 is TGTGCCAGCAGCCAAAGACAGGGGCAATCGAACACCGGGGAGCTGTTTTTT.

This clone was seen once. The chain combines TRBV6-5 with TRBJ2-5; tentatively, D is TRBD2 (6 bases). This CDR3 has 15 amino acids. Trimming cost V 4 bases and J 5 bases, with 17 bases left between them. Germline V gene sequence: CDR1 MNHEY, CDR2 SVGAGI. The CDR3 DNA is TGTGCCAGCAGTTTGGAGGGATGGGGTAGGGAGACCCAGTACTTC. Its translation is CASSLEGWGRETQYF.

This chain uses TRBV19 with TRBJ2-1; no clear D gene. The CDR3 runs to 13 residues. From germline, CDR1 is LNHDA and CDR2 SQIVND (reference sequence). V was shortened by 4 bases and J by 12 bases, with 16 bases between the two germline ends. CDR3 nucleotides: TGTGCCAGTAGTACCCCCCCTACGTTCGGGCAGTTCTTC. It yields the protein CASSTPPTFGQFF.

This clone has only a few counts. V is TRBV29-1 and J is TRBJ2-7, with TRBD1 identical over 10 bases. Germline V gene sequence: CDR1 SQVTM, CDR2 ANQGSEA. The junction had 8 bases not matched to a gene; V was cut back by 7 bases and J by 8 bases. The CDR3 sequence is 12 residues long. DNA for the CDR3: TGCAGCGCTGGACAGGGGGGTGGTAAGCAGTACTTC. Its translation is CSAGQGGGKQYF.

The rearrangement uses TRBV19 and TRBJ2-1; no definite D call. The CDR3 sequence is 16 residues long. Trimming pared 1 base from V and 0 bases from J, leaving 10 bases between. In germline, CDR1 is LNHDA, CDR2 SQIVND (reference sequence). The CDR3 is CASSIAPQSSYNEQFF. For the CDR3, the DNA is TGTGCCAGTAGTATAGCCCCCCAAAGCTCCTACAATGAGCAGTTCTTC.

The chain combines TRBV3-1 (or the pseudogene TRBV3-2) with TRBJ1-1; D is ambiguous. Germline loops: CDR1 LGHDT, CDR2 YNNKEL (reference sequence). V lost 0 bases, J lost 3 bases, and 11 bases lay in between. The CDR3 extends over 15 amino acids. CDR3 in amino acids: CASSQDEGTDTEAFF. The CDR3 region has the DNA TGTGCCAGCAGCCAAGACGAAGGAACCGACACTGAAGCTTTCTTT.

In its sample, this clone was seen a few times. The chain employs TRBV19 and TRBJ1-5; a possible D gene is TRBD1 (6 bases). V was clipped by 4 bases and J by 3 bases, with 10 bases between them. CDR3 length equals 14 residues. CDR1 and CDR2 (germline): LNHDA, SQIVND (reference sequence). CDR3 sequence: CASSNRDTNQPQHF. The CDR3 bases are TGTGCCAGTAGTAACCGGGACACCAATCAGCCCCAGCATTTT.

The J gene is TRBJ2-7, the V gene TRBV27; 12 positions match TRBD2. This CDR3 has 19 residues. V gave up 1 base and J gave up 6 bases; unmatched junction bases: 16. CDR1 is MNHEY and CDR2 is SMNVEV in the germline V gene (reference sequence). This chain's CDR3 is CASSLYAPRLAGGPSEQYF. In nucleotides, the CDR3 is TGTGCCAGCAGTTTATATGCCCCTCGGCTAGCGGGAGGGCCTAGCGAGCAGTACTTC.

This clone was seen a single time. The rearrangement uses TRBV27 and TRBJ2-5; 9 bases are shared with TRBD2. The CDR3 runs to 16 residues. V dropped 1 base and J dropped 1; count of bases not matched to a gene: 4. In germline, CDR1 is MNHEY, CDR2 SMNVEV (reference sequence). This chain's CDR3 is CASSLLASGAQETQYF. In DNA, the CDR3 is TGTGCCAGCAGTTTATTGGCTAGCGGGGCCCAAGAGACCCAGTACTTC.

J is TRBJ2-3 and V is TRBV5-1, with 10 bases aligning to TRBD2. This CDR3 region has 14 residues. The germline gives CDR1 SGHRS, CDR2 YFSETQ. Germline trimming cut 3 bases from V and 4 bases from J; bases unmatched to any gene: 2. In nucleotides, the CDR3 is TGCGCCAGCAGCTCTAGCGGGGGACCAGATACGCAGTATTTT. Translating it yields CASSSSGGPDTQYF.

This clone was counted once. V is TRBV4-1 and J is TRBJ2-2, with unresolved D. CDR1 is MGHRA, CDR2 YSYEKL, per germline. The CDR3 is 14 amino acids. V was cut by 1 base and J by 4 bases, with 7 bases left in between. CDR3 coding DNA: TGCGCCAGCAGCCAAGGGCGAAGCACCGGGGAGCTGTTTTTT. It encodes CASSQGRSTGELFF.

The chain links TRBV11-2 to TRBJ2-5; 9 positions match TRBD2. V lost 4 bases to trimming and J lost 5 bases; unmatched junction nucleotides: 8. The germline V gene encodes CDR1 SGHAT and CDR2 FQNNGV. The CDR3 runs to 15 residues. This CDR3 reads CASSSSGEALETQYF. The CDR3 DNA reads TGTGCCAGCAGCTCTAGCGGGGAGGCCTTGGAGACCCAGTACTTC.

The V gene is TRBV10-1, the J gene TRBJ1-2, with 10 bases identical to TRBD1. The CDR3 is made up of 15 amino acids. In germline, CDR1 is WNHNN, CDR2 SYGVQD (reference sequence). V gave up 8 bases and J gave up 6 bases; unmatched junction bases: 12. CDR3 nucleotides: TGCGCCAGCTCTCCCGGGACAGGGGTTTTGGATGGCTACACCTTC. Protein sequence: CASSPGTGVLDGYTF.

The chain carries TRBV30 and TRBJ2-3, with unresolved D. CDR1 is GTSNPN, CDR2 SVGIG, per germline (reference sequence). V was cut by 3 bases and J by 6 bases, with 13 bases left in between. The CDR3 has 13 amino acids. CDR3 protein: CAWSPNGRDTQYF. In DNA form, the CDR3 reads TGTGCCTGGAGCCCAAACGGACGGGATACGCAGTATTTT. The whole variable domain, filled in from reference TRBV30 and TRBJ2-3, reads SQTIHQWPATLVQPVGSPLSLECTVEGTSNPNLYWYRQAAGRGLQLLFYSVGIGQISSEVPQNLSASRPQDRQFILSSKKLLLSDSGFYLCAWSPNGRDTQYFGPGTRLTVL.

This chain connects TRBV6-1 to TRBJ1-2, with 8 bases fitting TRBD1. The CDR3 spans 14 residues. V was clipped by 3 bases and J by 4 bases; unmatched bases: 4. Germline CDR1 MNHNS, CDR2 SASEGT. CDR3 amino acids: CASSEAGGVYGYTF. In DNA form, the CDR3 reads TGTGCCAGCAGTGAGGCAGGGGGCGTCTATGGCTACACCTTC.

CDR3 amino acids: CASRLNLDSFYGYTF. The CDR3 region has the DNA TGTGCCAGCAGACTTAACTTGGACAGCTTCTATGGCTACACCTTC. This chain uses TRBV13 with TRBJ1-2, with a possible D match to TRBD1 (6 bases). Trimming shortened V by 6 bases and J by 4 bases, and 18 bases separated the two germline ends. This CDR3 has 15 amino acids. The germline CDR1 and CDR2 sequences are PRHDT and FYEKMQ (reference sequence).

The rearrangement uses TRBV10-2 and TRBJ2-3; D might be TRBD1 or TRBD2, each matching 5 bases. V shed 4 bases and J shed 6 bases, with 5 bases lying between them. This CDR3 region has 11 residues. Germline assignment: CDR1 WSHSY and CDR2 SAAADI. The CDR3 nucleotides read TGCGCCAGCAGTGGGGGGGATACGCAGTATTTT. Translation: CASSGGDTQYF.

The gene calls are TRBV14 and TRBJ1-2; TRBD1 matches at 7 bases. Germline lookup yields CDR1 SGHDN and CDR2 FVKESK. J lost 4 bases, V lost 7 bases, and 6 bases had no gene match. The CDR3 consists of 13 residues. The CDR3 loop reads CASTRQGGYGYTF. CDR3 in DNA: TGTGCCAGCACCAGACAGGGAGGCTATGGCTACACCTTC. Full variable domain (rest looked up from reference TRBV14 and TRBJ1-2): EAGVTQFPSHSVIEKGQTVTLRCDPISGHDNLYWYRRVMGKEIKFLLHFVKESKQDESGMPNNRFLAERTGGTYSTLKVQPAELEDSGVYFCASTRQGGYGYTFGSGTRLTVV.